These T cell receptor beta chains were read from a single sample in a study of blood T cell repertoires in COVID-19. Clones were sequenced by immunoSEQ multiplex PCR, and TCRdb holds only the in-frame ones, with some missing. This table holds approximately 200,000 clones, over 80% found once. Sequencing was carried out using PBMCs or T cells enriched from blood (not recorded which). These receptors all stem from a man aged 25 to 40 who had recovered from COVID-19. CDR3s include the opening cysteine and the closing phenylalanine or tryptophan. A D gene is named only where the DNA matches it firmly. Clone size is shown for a subset of rows, as once, few, many or a class of expanded clone.

.	TRBJ1-2	TRBV27	.	13	CASSFSGNYGYTF	TGTGCCAGCAGTTTTTCGGGGAACTATGGCTACACCTTC
.	TRBJ2-2	TRBV13	.	16	CASSPTPGLSTGELFF	TGTGCCAGCAGCCCGACTCCGGGACTTTCCACCGGGGAGCTGTTTTTT
.	TRBJ1-4	TRBV29-1	.	14	CSVVRFATNEKLFF	TGCAGCGTTGTCAGGTTCGCAACTAATGAAAAACTGTTTTTT
.	TRBJ1-1	TRBV6-1	.	15	CASSEFPGANTEAFF	TGTGCCAGCAGTGAATTCCCAGGGGCGAACACTGAAGCTTTCTTT
.	TRBJ2-7	TRBV27	.	13	CASSLSQGSEQYF	TGTGCCAGCAGTTTATCACAGGGCTCCGAGCAGTACTTC
.	TRBJ2-3	TRBV7-2	.	16	CASSLWQGLGTDTQYF	TGTGCCAGCAGCTTATGGCAGGGGTTAGGTACAGATACGCAGTATTTT
TRBD2	TRBJ2-1	TRBV19	.	16	CASEMGSSGRVNEQFF	TGTGCCAGCGAGATGGGGTCTAGCGGGAGGGTGAATGAGCAGTTCTTC
TRBD1	TRBJ2-5	TRBV11-2	once	14	CASSPGQAQETQYF	TGTGCCAGCAGCCCCGGACAGGCCCAAGAGACCCAGTACTTC
TRBD1	TRBJ1-6	TRBV5-8	.	17	CASSLRQGSSYNSPLHF	TGTGCCAGCAGCTTGCGACAGGGTAGCTCCTATAATTCACCCCTCCACTTT
.	TRBJ1-4	TRBV5-4	.	17	CASSTGGGIAQGEKLFF	TGTGCCAGCAGCACCGGGGGGGGAATAGCCCAAGGAGAAAAACTGTTTTTT
.	TRBJ1-5	TRBV30	.	14	CAWSVRTGLQPQHF	TGTGCCTGGAGTGTACGAACAGGGCTTCAGCCCCAGCATTTT
TRBD1	TRBJ1-3	TRBV11-3	.	12	CASSIRDSTIYF	TGTGCCAGCAGCATTCGGGACAGCACCATATATTTT
TRBD1	TRBJ2-7	TRBV15	.	16	CATSRDIRQGSYEQYF	TGTGCCACCAGCAGAGATATAAGACAGGGGAGCTACGAGCAGTACTTC
TRBD2	TRBJ2-7	TRBV30	once	14	CAWSRYAGGGEQYF	TGTGCCTGGAGCCGGTATGCGGGAGGAGGCGAGCAGTACTTC
.	TRBJ2-1	TRBV28	.	12	CASSFREVGQFF	TGTGCCAGCAGTTTCAGGGAGGTGGGGCAGTTCTTC
TRBD1	TRBJ2-1	TRBV5-1	.	12	CASSSGQGEKFF	TGCGCCAGCAGCTCCGGACAGGGGGAAAAGTTCTTC
TRBD2	TRBJ2-1	TRBV9	.	14	CASTGLAAYNEQFF	TGTGCCAGCACGGGACTAGCAGCCTACAATGAGCAGTTCTTC
.	TRBJ2-1	TRBV27	.	14	CASSLSKQYNEQFF	TGTGCCAGCAGTTTATCGAAACAGTACAATGAGCAGTTCTTC
TRBD1	TRBJ1-1	TRBV4-3	.	14	CASSQTRGLPEAFF	TGCGCCAGCAGCCAAACCAGGGGGCTGCCTGAAGCTTTCTTT
.	TRBJ2-7	TRBV13	.	18	CASSPYPPQQGHSYEQYF	TGTGCCAGCAGCCCATACCCACCACAACAGGGACATTCGTACGAGCAGTACTTC
TRBD2	TRBJ2-2	TRBV27	.	19	CASSLLSGGSDKNTGELFF	TGTGCCAGCAGTTTGCTTAGCGGGGGATCGGATAAAAACACCGGGGAGCTGTTTTTT
.	TRBJ2-7	TRBV9	.	14	CASSVTAGGYEQYF	TGTGCCAGCAGCGTCACGGCAGGGGGGTACGAGCAGTACTTC
TRBD2	TRBJ2-1	TRBV7-8	.	14	CASSTRTSRDEQFF	TGTGCCAGCAGCACCAGGACTAGCCGGGATGAGCAGTTCTTC
.	TRBJ1-2	TRBV3-1/TRBV3-2	.	14	CASSPRDGEHGYTF	TGTGCCAGCAGCCCGCGGGACGGTGAACATGGCTACACCTTC
TRBD1	TRBJ2-7	TRBV7-2	.	14	CASSLRGQHYEQYF	TGTGCCAGCAGCTTAAGGGGACAGCACTACGAGCAGTACTTC
.	TRBJ2-1	TRBV30	.	11	CAWVGGNEQFF	TGTGCCTGGGTGGGGGGAAATGAGCAGTTCTTC
TRBD1	TRBJ2-6	TRBV19	.	16	CASSHRGGKGANVLTF	TGTGCCAGTTCACACAGGGGTGGGAAAGGTGCCAACGTCCTGACTTTC
.	TRBJ2-5	TRBV30	.	11	CTTDSQETQYF	TGCACCACGGACAGTCAAGAGACCCAGTACTTC
TRBD1	TRBJ2-2	TRBV7-9	.	16	CASSPRTGDNTGELFF	TGTGCCAGCAGCCCCAGGACAGGAGATAACACCGGGGAGCTGTTTTTT
.	TRBJ2-2	TRBV6-2/TRBV6-3	.	16	CASSREPGEDTGELFF	TGTGCCAGCAGCCGCGAGCCGGGGGAGGACACCGGGGAGCTGTTTTTT
TRBD2	TRBJ2-4	TRBV4-2	.	19	CASSRPHGTSGGPKNIQYF	TGTGCCAGCAGCCGACCCCACGGGACTAGCGGGGGGCCCAAAAACATTCAGTACTTC
TRBD2	TRBJ2-2	TRBV6-4	.	14	CASRSGSLTGELFF	TGTGCCAGCAGAAGCGGGAGTCTTACCGGGGAGCTGTTTTTT
TRBD2	TRBJ2-2	TRBV19	.	14	CASRSSGGTGELFF	TGTGCCAGTAGATCTAGCGGGGGCACCGGGGAGCTGTTTTTT
TRBD1	TRBJ1-1	TRBV6-5	.	14	CASSYKGAPTEAFF	TGTGCCAGCAGTTACAAGGGGGCGCCTACTGAAGCTTTCTTT
.	TRBJ1-2	TRBV7-2	.	15	CASSPPGGANYGYTF	TGTGCCAGCAGCCCACCGGGAGGGGCTAACTATGGCTACACCTTC
TRBD1	TRBJ2-2	TRBV5-3	.	21	CARRQFIDRVLTPLFPGELFF	TGTGCCAGAAGACAATTTATCGACAGGGTCTTAACACCGTTATTTCCCGGGGAGCTGTTTTTT
.	TRBJ2-1	TRBV5-5	.	18	CASSPRYPSQSSYNEQFF	TGTGCCAGCAGCCCACGCTACCCGAGCCAAAGCTCCTACAATGAGCAGTTCTTC
TRBD1	TRBJ2-1	TRBV9	.	15	CASSVRTGGGNEQFF	TGTGCCAGCAGCGTAAGGACAGGGGGCGGGAATGAGCAGTTCTTC
.	TRBJ2-7	TRBV7-2	.	15	CASSSRAGYPYEQYF	TGTGCCAGCAGCTCCCGGGCAGGGTACCCCTACGAGCAGTACTTC
.	TRBJ2-1	TRBV6-2/TRBV6-3	.	14	CASSYGYGGNEQFF	TGTGCCAGCAGTTATGGATACGGGGGCAATGAGCAGTTCTTC
.	TRBJ1-2	TRBV7-8	.	13	CASSLDSLNGYTF	TGTGCCAGCAGCTTAGACAGCTTAAATGGCTACACCTTC
TRBD1	TRBJ1-5	TRBV27	.	14	CASRPTGGNQPQHF	TGTGCCAGCAGGCCGACAGGGGGCAACCAGCCCCAGCATTTT
.	TRBJ1-1	TRBV5-4	.	13	CASSLGGDTEAFF	TGTGCCAGCAGCTTGGGGGGCGACACTGAAGCTTTCTTT